A selection of T cell receptor beta chains follows, all from one sample in a study of T cell repertoires in ileal Crohn's disease. TCRdb's table, derived via immunoSEQ multiplex PCR, lists solely in-frame clones and lacks some. The sample includes approximately 410 clones, approximately 97% of them seen just once. Sequenced material: ileal tissue. The receptors were gathered from an adult with Crohn's disease. Each CDR3 is given with its conserved first and last residue. D genes are given only for firm matches. Some rows have no size entry. The others give once, few or many, or a class for an expanded clone.

v_gene: TRBV27; abundance: NA; j_gene: TRBJ1-5; d_gene: TRBD1; len: 16; CDR3nt: TGTGCCAGCAGGTCTTCCGGGACAGTTGGCGAACAGCCCCAGCATTTT; CDR3aa: CASRSSGTVGEQPQHF
v_gene: TRBV7-9; abundance: NA; j_gene: TRBJ1-3; d_gene: TRBD1; len: 16; CDR3nt: TGTGCCAGCAGCCCAACATGGACAGGCTCTGGAAACACCATATATTTT; CDR3aa: CASSPTWTGSGNTIYF
v_gene: TRBV7-2; abundance: NA; j_gene: TRBJ2-3; d_gene: TRBD1; len: 16; CDR3nt: TGTGCCAGCAGCACAGGACAGGGGATTAGGACAGATACGCAGTATTTT; CDR3aa: CASSTGQGIRTDTQYF
v_gene: TRBV28; abundance: once; j_gene: TRBJ1-3; d_gene: NA; len: 13; CDR3nt: TGTGCCAGCAGTTTTTTCGCTGGAAACACCATATATTTT; CDR3aa: CASSFFAGNTIYF
v_gene: TRBV19; abundance: once; j_gene: TRBJ1-4; d_gene: TRBD1; len: 15; CDR3nt: TGTGCCAGTAGCACCTATGGGACAGGGAATGAAAAACTGTTTTTT; CDR3aa: CASSTYGTGNEKLFF
v_gene: TRBV6-5; abundance: NA; j_gene: TRBJ1-4; d_gene: NA; len: 11; CDR3nt: TGTGCCAGCAGTTACGGCGAAAAACTGTTTTTT; CDR3aa: CASSYGEKLFF
v_gene: TRBV30; abundance: NA; j_gene: TRBJ2-3; d_gene: TRBD1; len: 12; CDR3nt: TGTGCCCGCGGACAGGGTACAGATACGCAGTATTTT; CDR3aa: CARGQGTDTQYF
v_gene: TRBV5-8; abundance: NA; j_gene: TRBJ1-5; d_gene: TRBD1; len: 18; CDR3nt: TGTGCCAGCAGCCTCGGACAGGGCCCAGGATGGAGCAATCAGCCCCAGCATTTT; CDR3aa: CASSLGQGPGWSNQPQHF
v_gene: TRBV6-6; abundance: NA; j_gene: TRBJ1-5; d_gene: NA; len: 15; CDR3nt: TGTGCCAGCAGTCCATTCGGGGGATTGGGTCAGCCCCAGCATTTT; CDR3aa: CASSPFGGLGQPQHF
v_gene: TRBV19; abundance: NA; j_gene: TRBJ1-5; d_gene: TRBD1; len: 19; CDR3nt: TGTGCCAGTAAGACGGGCAGGGGGCGCGAGTTAGGAGGCAATCAGCCCCAGCATTTT; CDR3aa: CASKTGRGRELGGNQPQHF
v_gene: TRBV11-3; abundance: NA; j_gene: TRBJ2-1; d_gene: TRBD2; len: 14; CDR3nt: TGTGCCAGCAGTCCCGGGGGGGCAGGAGATGAGCAGTTCTTC; CDR3aa: CASSPGGAGDEQFF
v_gene: TRBV21-1; abundance: NA; j_gene: TRBJ1-6; d_gene: NA; len: 18; CDR3nt: TGTGCCAGCAGCAAAGTCGGGGACATTTCCTCCTATAATTCACCCCTCCACTTT; CDR3aa: CASSKVGDISSYNSPLHF
v_gene: TRBV4-2; abundance: NA; j_gene: TRBJ1-2; d_gene: NA; len: 15; CDR3nt: TGTGCCAGCAGCCAAGAGCAGGGTATGGACTATGGCTACACCTTC; CDR3aa: CASSQEQGMDYGYTF
v_gene: TRBV4-3; abundance: NA; j_gene: TRBJ2-7; d_gene: NA; len: 18; CDR3nt: TGCGCCAGCAGCCAAGAACTGGACATCCGGTTAAGGACCTACGAGCAGTACTTC; CDR3aa: CASSQELDIRLRTYEQYF
v_gene: TRBV9; abundance: NA; j_gene: TRBJ2-3; d_gene: NA; len: 12; CDR3nt: TGTGCCAGCAGGTTGGCCACAGATACGCAGTATTTT; CDR3aa: CASRLATDTQYF
v_gene: TRBV5-6; abundance: NA; j_gene: TRBJ1-2; d_gene: TRBD1; len: 16; CDR3nt: TGTGCCAGCAGCTCAGTCCGGGACAGGAGCTTCTCTGGCTACACCTTC; CDR3aa: CASSSVRDRSFSGYTF